What follows are 32 T cell receptor beta chains derived from one specimen sequenced in a study of post-analysis software for immune sequencing data. Whole-study results and caveats: With TRBV5-6, TRBV5-1 and TRBV20-1 included, about five TRBV segments were more frequent in patients than in controls.

Their antigens are not known. Each TCR beta cDNA library carried unique molecular identifiers. TCRdb re-analysed the PCR reads in MiXCR, keeping a single row per CDR3 protein. The sample carries hundreds of thousands of distinct CDR3 sequences, roughly 27% recorded once. Sequenced: blood. These receptors were collected from a girl aged 5 to 17 with multiple sclerosis.

The rearrangement joins TRBV27 to TRBJ2-5; D not resolved. V lost 6 bases to trimming and J lost 5 bases, with 16 bases between them. In germline, CDR1 is MNHEY, CDR2 SMNVEV (reference sequence). The CDR3 is 14 amino acids. The CDR3 protein is CASRTFLARETQYF. Written as DNA, the CDR3 is TGTGCCAGCAGGACCTTCCTGGCACGGGAGACCCAGTACTTC.

The chain joins TRBV12-3 or TRBV12-4 to TRBJ1-4, with 11 bases lining up with TRBD1. Trimming removed 2 bases from V and 5 bases from J; junction bases left unmatched: 1. This CDR3 is 15 amino acids long. The DNA for the CDR3 is TGTGCCAGCAGTTTAAGGACAGGGGGCAATGAAAAACTGTTTTTT. Translation: CASSLRTGGNEKLFF.

V is TRBV24-1 and J is TRBJ1-1; TRBD1 aligns across 10 bases. Trimming removed 4 bases from V and 3 bases from J; junction bases left unmatched: 4. The CDR3 is 15 residues long. From germline, CDR1 is KGHDR and CDR2 SFDVKD. This chain's CDR3 is CATSEAGTGDTEAFF. CDR3 nucleotide sequence: TGTGCCACCAGTGAAGCCGGGACAGGGGACACTGAAGCTTTCTTT.

The table lists this clonotype with a few counts. The chain links TRBV6-2 or TRBV6-3 to TRBJ2-7; possible D gene TRBD2, 5 bases. CDR1 and CDR2 from the germline V gene are MNHEY and SVGEGT. Trimming cost V 8 bases and J 1 base, with 15 bases left between them. CDR3 length: 14 residues. CDR3 coding DNA: TGTGCCAGCGCGACTACCCGGGTGTCCTACGAGCAGTACTTC. Amino acids: CASATTRVSYEQYF.

The rearrangement uses TRBV28 and TRBJ2-4; TRBD1 might be the D (7 bases). Germline V gene lookup returns CDR1 MDHEN and CDR2 SYDVKM. V was shortened by 2 bases and J by 5 bases, with 13 bases between the two germline ends. The CDR3 consists of 15 residues. The CDR3 loop reads CASSLLGGQQNIQYF. In DNA, the CDR3 is TGTGCCAGCAGTTTACTGGGGGGACAGCAAAACATTCAGTACTTC.

In its sample, this clonotype was seen a few times. The rearrangement uses TRBV20-1 and TRBJ2-7; either TRBD1 or TRBD2 may fit D (5 bases each). The CDR3 contains 12 residues. V lost 0 bases to trimming and J lost 6 bases, with 9 bases between them. Per germline, CDR1 DFQATT and CDR2 SNEGSKA (reference sequence). CDR3 DNA: TGCAGTGCTAGAGAACAGGCGGGCGAGCAGTACTTC. Protein sequence: CSAREQAGEQYF.

This chain connects TRBV5-6 to TRBJ2-7; 9 nucleotides align to TRBD1. J gave up 5 bases and V 2 bases, and 5 bases lay outside the gene matches. CDR1 and CDR2 from the germline V gene are SGHDT and YYEEEE. The CDR3 covers 14 residues. The CDR3 nucleotides are TGTGCCAGCAGCTTCCGGGACAGGGACCACGAGCAGTACTTC. Translation gives CASSFRDRDHEQYF.

Written as DNA, the CDR3 is TGCAGTGCAACCGATAGGTGGGCTAGCTCCTACAATGAGCAGTTCTTC. Its translation: CSATDRWASSYNEQFF. The chain joins TRBV20-1 to TRBJ2-1; D gene uncertain. V gave up 6 bases and J gave up 0 bases, with 18 bases separating them. CDR3 length: 16 residues. Germline V gene data show CDR1 as DFQATT and CDR2 as SNEGSKA (reference sequence).

This chain uses TRBV5-1 with TRBJ2-3; 8 bases line up with TRBD2. This CDR3 has 16 residues. The germline V gene has CDR1 SGHRS and CDR2 YFSETQ. Unmatched junction bases numbered 9, after V lost 4 bases and J lost 2 bases. CDR3 DNA: TGCGCCAGCAGCCCCCTCGGGGGGGTCATCACAGATACGCAGTATTTT. Translated, it gives CASSPLGGVITDTQYF.

J is TRBJ2-1 and V is TRBV27; the D gene is possibly TRBD2 (6 bases). In germline, CDR1 is MNHEY, CDR2 SMNVEV (reference sequence). V lost 3 bases to trimming and J lost 5 bases, with 11 bases between them. The CDR3 is 14 residues long. The CDR3, as DNA: TGTGCCAGCAGTTTGCCTCGGGGGAACAATGAGCAGTTCTTC. It is translated as CASSLPRGNNEQFF.

This clonotype has at least ten counts. This chain joins TRBV28 and TRBJ1-2; 8 bases are a match to TRBD1. Germline V lookup: CDR1 MDHEN, CDR2 SYDVKM. Trimming cost V 6 bases and J 5 bases; bases outside gene matches: 5. The CDR3 contains 13 residues. The CDR3 loop reads CASSLDRGYGYTF. CDR3 DNA: TGTGCCAGCAGCCTAGACAGGGGATATGGCTACACCTTC.

The chain links TRBV2 to TRBJ2-5; perhaps TRBD1 as D (6 bases). Trimming pared 4 bases from V and 11 bases from J, leaving 29 bases between. Looked up from germline, CDR1 is SNHLY and CDR2 is FYNNEI. The CDR3 extends over 17 amino acids. CDR3 bases: TGTGCCAGCAGTGCCCGGGACACCTCCTCGGGTAGAAATGAGCAGTACTTC. Residues: CASSARDTSSGRNEQYF.

This clonotype has a handful of counts. V gene TRBV20-1 combines with J gene TRBJ1-5; tentative D call: TRBD1 (6 bases). The CDR3 is made up of 17 amino acids. V dropped 1 base and J dropped 5 bases, with 21 bases sitting between them. CDR1 is DFQATT and CDR2 is SNEGSKA in the germline V gene (reference sequence). The CDR3 region has the DNA TGCAGTGCTAGAGTCCGGGCGGGGGGGCGAGAGGATCAGCCCCAGCATTTT. Translating gives CSARVRAGGREDQPQHF.

The chain couples TRBV5-1 to TRBJ2-7; a possible D gene is TRBD2 (6 bases). The CDR3 runs 14 residues. The V end lost 3 bases, the J end lost 4 bases, and 14 bases lay between the germline ends. CDR1 is SGHRS and CDR2 is YFSETQ in the germline V gene. The DNA for the CDR3 is TGCGCCAGCAGCTCAGAGGGCGGGGCGTACGAGCAGTACTTC. Amino acids: CASSSEGGAYEQYF.

This chain links TRBV28 with TRBJ2-1; perhaps TRBD1 as D (6 bases). Trimming shortened V by 5 bases and J by 15 bases, and 20 bases separated the two germline ends. The CDR3 runs 13 residues. In germline, CDR1 is MDHEN, CDR2 SYDVKM. CDR3: CASSLSGTPEGFF. DNA of the CDR3: TGTGCCAGCAGTCTCTCCGGGACACCCGAGGGGTTCTTC.

This clonotype has just a few counts. The chain links TRBV4-3 to TRBJ2-2; no clear D. V gave up 4 bases and J gave up 3 bases, with 12 bases separating them. This CDR3 contains 15 residues. Germline V gene lookup returns CDR1 LGHNA and CDR2 YSLEER. CDR3 loop: CASSRNRVDTGELFF. The CDR3 DNA reads as TGCGCCAGCAGCCGGAACCGGGTTGACACCGGGGAGCTGTTTTTT.

The rearrangement links TRBV7-9 to TRBJ2-1, with D perhaps TRBD2 (5 bases). This CDR3 is built from 16 residues. The ends were cut back, 4 bases at V and 0 bases at J, with 13 bases in the middle. From germline, CDR1 is SEHNR and CDR2 FQNEAQ (reference sequence). The CDR3 bases are TGTGCCAGCAGCTCTCTCCCGGGGAGCTCCTACAATGAGCAGTTCTTC. Translated: CASSSLPGSSYNEQFF.

This clonotype was observed at least ten times. The chain couples TRBV7-2 to TRBJ1-2; tentatively, D is TRBD1 (5 bases). The germline CDR1 and CDR2 sequences are SGHTA and FQGNSA. This CDR3 region has 13 residues. Trimming stripped 1 base from V and 6 bases from J, with 9 bases between. CDR3 residues: CASSLVGGDGYTF. DNA for the CDR3: TGTGCCAGCAGCTTAGTAGGAGGGGATGGCTACACCTTC.

This clonotype was seen only a few times. This chain links TRBV4-2 with TRBJ2-5, with a weak D call TRBD1 (6 bases). Deletions cut 0 bases from V and 2 bases from J, with 10 bases between. The CDR3 consists of 15 residues. Germline V gives CDR1 LGHNA, CDR2 YNFKEQ. Written as DNA, the CDR3 is TGTGCCAGCAGCCAAGAAGAGACAGGACAAGAGACCCAGTACTTC. Protein sequence: CASSQEETGQETQYF.

This clonotype occurred a few times. The chain has TRBV5-5 and TRBJ2-5, with 7 bases identical to TRBD2. The V gene's germline CDR1 is SGHKS and CDR2 YYEKEE (reference sequence). This CDR3 has 16 amino acids. Unmatched junction bases numbered 11, after V lost 2 bases and J lost 4 bases. The CDR3 region is CASSFVGTKGAETQYF. CDR3 nucleotides: TGTGCCAGCAGCTTTGTGGGGACTAAGGGAGCAGAGACCCAGTACTTC.

The chain joins TRBV7-2 to TRBJ2-7, with TRBD1 identical over 8 bases. The CDR3 totals 15 residues. Germline V gene data show CDR1 as SGHTA and CDR2 as FQGNSA. Trimming took 1 base from V and 3 from J; bases not matched to a gene: 5. For the CDR3, the DNA is TGTGCCAGCAGCTTAGACGGACAGGGAGTCTACGAGCAGTACTTC. Protein: CASSLDGQGVYEQYF.

In this sample, this clonotype turned up a few times. J is TRBJ2-5 and V is TRBV9; D may match TRBD1 or TRBD2 (5 bases each). This CDR3 has 15 residues. Trimming removed 2 bases from V and 11 bases from J, with 22 bases in between. Germline CDR1 SGDLS, CDR2 YYNGEE. CDR3 sequence: CASSVATESVGEQYF. DNA of the CDR3: TGTGCCAGCAGCGTTGCGACAGAGAGTGTGGGGGAGCAGTACTTC.

CDR3 in amino acids: CASSPGGVRDTQYF. The DNA of the CDR3 is TGTGCCAGCAGTCCGGGTGGTGTTCGCGATACGCAGTATTTT. This chain joins TRBV12-3 or TRBV12-4 and TRBJ2-3; D not certain. Trimming cost V 5 bases and J 6 bases, with 15 bases left between them. The CDR3 totals 14 residues.

This clonotype was counted only a few times. The CDR3 sequence: CSASGLPNSYEQYF. CDR3 sequence (DNA): TGCAGTGCTAGTGGCCTACCTAACTCCTACGAGCAGTACTTC. The chain recombines TRBV20-1 with TRBJ2-7, with D unclear. CDR1 and CDR2 (germline): DFQATT, SNEGSKA (reference sequence). The CDR3 runs to 14 residues. V dropped 3 bases and J dropped 0 bases, with 12 bases sitting between them.

This clonotype has only a few counts. The chain has TRBV20-1 and TRBJ2-5; D not certain. Trimming shortened V by 2 bases and J by 0 bases, and 7 bases separated the two germline ends. CDR1 is DFQATT, CDR2 SNEGSKA, per germline (reference sequence). The CDR3 contains 13 residues. The CDR3 loop is CSARPGYQETQYF. The CDR3 bases are TGCAGTGCTAGACCCGGGTACCAAGAGACCCAGTACTTC.

In its sample, this clonotype was seen a few times. This chain connects TRBV28 to TRBJ2-1, with 8 bases lining up with TRBD1. Germline-derived CDR1 and CDR2 are MDHEN and SYDVKM. With V trimmed by 4 bases and J by 2 bases, 7 bases remained unmatched. CDR3 length: 16 residues. The CDR3 bases are TGTGCCAGCAGTTCACGGACAGGGTGGGCCTACAATGAGCAGTTCTTC. It is translated as CASSSRTGWAYNEQFF.

This clonotype was seen a handful of times. This chain joins TRBV20-1 and TRBJ2-3, with 7 bases aligning to TRBD2. CDR3 length: 15 residues. The V gene's germline CDR1 is DFQATT and CDR2 SNEGSKA (reference sequence). V shed 7 bases, J shed 4 bases, and the junction held 14 bases outside the gene matches. The CDR3 sequence: CSGESGRGAPDTQYF. Written as DNA, the CDR3 is TGCAGTGGAGAATCTGGGAGGGGAGCCCCAGATACGCAGTATTTT.

As for this clonotype: This CDR3 fails to terminate in the conserved phenylalanine or tryptophan, so it likely reflects a read error. Because the CDR3's place on the DNA is in doubt, the DNA is left out and the CDR3 is given as listed by TCRdb. The rearrangement joins TRBV20-1 to TRBJ2-4; the D call in the table, TRBD2, was not verified against the DNA. The V gene's germline CDR1 is DFQATT and CDR2 SNEGSKA (reference sequence). The CDR3 is 14 residues long, counting both termini. CDR3 in amino acids: CSANRVVGGLGDIL.

This clonotype was seen a single time. The junction and the germline gene differ at one end; a read error may be behind it. The chain joins TRBV27 to TRBJ2-6, with 10 bases lining up with TRBD1. Germline V gene sequence: CDR1 MNHEY, CDR2 SMNVEV (reference sequence). The CDR3 totals 17 residues. The CDR3 is CACSPGTGVSGANVLTF. The CDR3, as DNA: TGTGCCTGCAGTCCCGGGACAGGGGTTTCTGGGGCCAACGTCCTGACTTTC.

J is TRBJ2-2 and V is TRBV28, with D possibly matching TRBD1 (6 bases). This CDR3 contains 15 residues. Germline loops: CDR1 MDHEN, CDR2 SYDVKM. Trimming shortened V by 7 bases and J by 4 bases, and 16 bases separated the two germline ends. CDR3 nucleotide sequence: TGTGCCAGCACCCTTCTTCCAGGGGCCACCGGGGAGCTGTTTTTT. This translates into CASTLLPGATGELFF.

The chain joins TRBV9 to TRBJ2-7; D gene ambiguous. V lost 0 bases, J lost 6 bases, and 10 bases lay in between. Germline V gene sequence: CDR1 SGDLS, CDR2 YYNGEE. The CDR3 runs to 13 residues. The CDR3 spells CASSVGELSEQYF. For the CDR3, the DNA is TGTGCCAGCAGCGTAGGGGAACTGAGCGAGCAGTACTTC.

This rearrangement joins TRBV18 to TRBJ1-5; TRBD1 agrees at 7 bases. The CDR3 runs 17 residues. Per germline, CDR1 KGHSH and CDR2 LQKENI. V gave up 4 bases and J gave up 4 bases; unmatched junction bases: 13. The CDR3 DNA is TGTGCCAGCTCACACCTTCCGCGGACAGGCTGGAATCAGCCCCAGCATTTT. This encodes CASSHLPRTGWNQPQHF.